A selection of T cell receptor beta chains follows, all from one sample in a study of spatial heterogeneity in lung cancer. TCRdb redid the calling of the 5' RACE reads with MiXCR, one entry per CDR3 protein. The repertoire holds roughly 54,000 distinct CDR3 sequences, roughly 7.6% seen once, with approximately 13% in the top ten. The material sequenced was PBMCs, taken at surgery. These TCRs come from a female donor with early-stage non-small cell lung cancer. Both conserved end residues are part of each CDR3. A D gene is named only where the DNA matches it firmly. Only some rows state a clone size, as once, few, many or a class for expanded clones.

TRBV3-1	TRBJ2-6	.	.	18	CASSTYRVVFSGANVLTF	TGTGCCAGCAGCACGTACAGGGTGGTTTTCTCTGGGGCCAACGTCCTGACTTTC
TRBV28	TRBJ2-7	.	.	17	CASIPNGPSLSSYEQYF	TGTGCCAGCATCCCTAACGGACCCAGCTTAAGCTCCTACGAGCAGTACTTC
TRBV7-9	TRBJ2-1	few	TRBD2	16	CASSSILAGGRDEQFF	TGTGCCAGCAGTTCCATACTAGCGGGGGGGCGCGATGAGCAGTTCTTC
TRBV20-1	TRBJ1-4	many	.	13	CSVQAREGEKLFF	TGCAGTGTTCAGGCCAGGGAGGGTGAAAAACTGTTTTTT
TRBV5-1	TRBJ2-3	many	.	15	CASSLVRTSTDTQYF	TGCGCCAGCAGCTTGGTTCGGACTAGCACAGATACGCAGTATTTT
TRBV19	TRBJ1-5	.	.	15	CASNIVQGGNQPQHF	TGTGCCAGTAATATAGTCCAGGGTGGTAATCAGCCCCAGCATTTT
TRBV6-5	TRBJ2-1	few	TRBD2	13	CASSPRPTSEQFF	TGTGCCAGCAGTCCCCGTCCGACTAGCGAGCAGTTCTTC
TRBV11-2	TRBJ2-7	many	.	16	CASSLGARMSSYEQYF	TGTGCCAGCAGCTTAGGTGCGCGAATGAGCTCCTACGAGCAGTACTTC
TRBV6-5	TRBJ1-3	few	.	17	CASSPPADFSSGNTIYF	TGTGCCAGCAGTCCCCCCGCGGACTTTAGCTCTGGAAACACCATATATTTT
TRBV5-5	TRBJ2-5	many	TRBD2	13	CASRHQGGRAQYF	TGTGCCAGCAGGCACCAGGGAGGGAGGGCCCAGTACTTC
TRBV6-2/TRBV6-3	TRBJ1-2	few	.	15	CASSYAGRRDYGYTF	TGTGCCAGCAGTTACGCCGGGAGAAGGGACTATGGCTACACCTTC
TRBV7-8	TRBJ2-5	.	.	15	CASSQQGSNPETQYF	TGTGCCAGCAGCCAGCAGGGAAGCAATCCAGAGACCCAGTACTTC
TRBV15	TRBJ2-7	.	.	14	CATSRDKDSYEQYF	TGTGCCACCAGCAGAGATAAGGACTCCTACGAGCAGTACTTC
TRBV7-2	TRBJ2-1	many	TRBD1	16	CASSLIGTASYNEQFF	TGTGCCAGCAGCTTAATCGGGACAGCCTCCTACAATGAGCAGTTCTTC
TRBV19	TRBJ1-2	many	.	10	CASGDYGYTF	TGTGCCAGTGGCGACTATGGCTACACCTTC
TRBV11-2	TRBJ2-3	many	TRBD2	14	CASSYWTSRDTQYF	TGTGCCAGCAGCTATTGGACTAGTAGAGATACGCAGTATTTT
TRBV5-1	TRBJ2-2	.	.	14	CASIQAANTGELFF	TGCGCCAGCATTCAGGCTGCGAACACCGGGGAGCTGTTTTTT
TRBV24-1	TRBJ2-5	few	TRBD1	15	CATSDPTGAQETQYF	TGTGCCACCAGTGATCCGACAGGGGCCCAAGAGACCCAGTACTTC
TRBV20-1	TRBJ2-7	.	.	13	CSATSGPFYEQYF	TGCAGTGCCACCTCGGGGCCGTTCTACGAGCAGTACTTC
TRBV5-1	TRBJ2-2	few	.	17	CASSLLGTLSLPGELFF	TGCGCCAGCAGCTTGTTAGGGACACTTAGTCTTCCCGGGGAGCTGTTTTTT
TRBV20-1	TRBJ1-1	few	TRBD1	13	CSAQGGQSPEAFF	TGCAGTGCTCAAGGGGGCCAAAGCCCTGAAGCTTTCTTT
TRBV23-1	TRBJ2-1	few	TRBD2	16	CASRDRGGGTFNEQFF	TGCGCCAGCAGGGACCGCGGGGGGGGAACCTTCAATGAGCAGTTCTTC
TRBV2	TRBJ2-7	.	.	14	CASNSGYGSYEQYF	TGTGCCAGCAATTCGGGGTATGGCTCCTACGAGCAGTACTTC
TRBV20-1	TRBJ1-3	many	TRBD1	15	CSAQETGAWGNTIYF	TGCAGTGCTCAGGAAACAGGGGCTTGGGGAAACACCATATATTTT
TRBV6-6	TRBJ2-1	.	.	13	CASSPSPYNEQFF	TGTGCCAGCAGCCCCTCACCCTACAATGAGCAGTTCTTC
TRBV20-1	TRBJ2-1	.	.	17	CSARDRGGAVSYNEQFF	TGCAGTGCTAGAGATCGAGGGGGGGCTGTCTCCTACAATGAGCAGTTCTTC
TRBV10-3	TRBJ2-1	few	.	17	CAIRGSGTGGPYNEQFF	TGTGCCATCAGGGGGTCGGGGACCGGGGGCCCCTACAATGAGCAGTTCTTC
TRBV6-1	TRBJ1-4	many	.	16	CASSESWGGGYEKLFF	TGTGCCAGCAGTGAAAGCTGGGGTGGGGGGTATGAAAAACTGTTTTTT
TRBV6-6	TRBJ1-2	many	TRBD1	15	CASSGYRDRNYGYTF	TGTGCCAGCAGTGGCTACAGGGACAGAAACTATGGCTACACCTTC
TRBV5-5	TRBJ1-6	.	TRBD1	17	CASSLYLAGQYNSPLHF	TGTGCCAGCAGCTTGTATCTAGCGGGACAGTATAATTCACCCCTCCACTTT
TRBV20-1	TRBJ1-1	few	.	15	CSARGGLRYNTEAFF	TGCAGTGCCAGGGGAGGGCTAAGGTATAACACTGAAGCTTTCTTT
TRBV11-2	TRBJ2-1	few	.	15	CASSFSSGGGDEQFF	TGTGCCAGCAGCTTTTCGTCCGGGGGCGGGGATGAGCAGTTCTTC
TRBV7-2	TRBJ1-1	many	.	14	CASSVTVMNTEAFF	TGTGCCAGCAGCGTCACAGTGATGAACACTGAAGCTTTCTTT
TRBV12-3/TRBV12-4	TRBJ2-5	.	.	15	CASSATQGEGETQYF	TGTGCCAGCAGTGCGACACAGGGGGAGGGAGAGACCCAGTACTTC
TRBV2	TRBJ2-1	few	.	12	CASESENGEQFF	TGTGCCAGCGAGAGCGAGAACGGTGAGCAGTTCTTC
TRBV7-9	TRBJ1-5	few	.	12	CASSRPEGPQHF	TGTGCCAGCAGCCGTCCCGAGGGGCCCCAGCATTTT
TRBV6-2/TRBV6-3	TRBJ1-6	many	TRBD1	15	CASSATGGRDSPLHF	TGTGCCAGCAGCGCTACAGGGGGAAGGGATTCACCCCTCCACTTT
TRBV6-5	TRBJ2-3	few	TRBD2	15	CASSYILAGTDTQYF	TGTGCCAGCAGTTACATCCTAGCGGGGACAGATACGCAGTATTTT
TRBV7-8	TRBJ1-1	few	.	17	CASSPAWGVIVGTEAFF	TGTGCCAGCAGCCCTGCCTGGGGGGTTATCGTGGGCACTGAAGCTTTCTTT
TRBV5-4	TRBJ1-4	few	.	17	CASSFSRGLKADEKLFF	TGTGCCAGCAGCTTCTCGAGGGGCCTAAAGGCGGATGAAAAACTGTTTTTT
TRBV6-5	TRBJ2-3	.	TRBD2	18	CASSYSGASGLASGTQYF	TGTGCCAGCAGTTACTCGGGGGCTAGCGGGCTGGCCTCGGGCACGCAGTATTTT
TRBV12-3/TRBV12-4	TRBJ1-4	many	TRBD1	15	CASSRDRGNGEKLFF	TGTGCCAGTTCCCGGGACAGGGGAAACGGTGAAAAACTGTTTTTT